A selection of T cell receptor beta chains follows, all from one sample in a study of shared clonotypes between healthy human individuals. Profiled with immunoSEQ multiplex PCR; TCRdb holds only in-frame clones, not every one. The sample has over 2,000,000 clones, just over 90% seen once. Sequenced material: naive CD8+ T cells from PBMCs. These receptors were obtained from a man between 18 and 29 years old in good health. Some clones in this sample may be carry-over from other donors' samples. Both conserved end residues are part of each CDR3. A D gene is named only where the DNA matches it firmly. Rows may omit the clone size; those that give it use once, few, many or a size class.

clone_size j_call cdr3_length d_call v_call cdr3_nt cdr3_aa
NA TRBJ1-2 17 NA TRBV5-6 TGTGCCAGCAGCTTGAGAGGTCGTGCAGGAAAAATGGGAGGCTACACCTTC CASSLRGRAGKMGGYTF
NA TRBJ1-5 14 NA TRBV5-5 TGTGCCAGCAGCTTGAGGGAGAGCAATCAGCCCCAGCATTTT CASSLRESNQPQHF
once TRBJ1-1 12 NA TRBV6-1 TGTGCCAGCAGTGGGGGCTACACTGAAGCTTTCTTT CASSGGYTEAFF
once TRBJ2-7 15 NA TRBV11-3 TGTGCCAGCAGCCCCACCGGGCGCCTATCGAACGAGCAGTACTTC CASSPTGRLSNEQYF
NA TRBJ2-7 15 NA TRBV13 TGTGCCAGCAGCTTAGGCTCGGGAACCCGCTACGAGCAGTACTTC CASSLGSGTRYEQYF
NA TRBJ2-1 16 NA TRBV7-3 TGTGCCAGCAGCTTAACGGGCGGTAGCTCCTACAATGAGCAGTTCTTC CASSLTGGSSYNEQFF
NA TRBJ2-7 13 NA TRBV6-5 TGTGCCAGCAGTTACCGTCAGGTTGACGAGCAGTACTTC CASSYRQVDEQYF
NA TRBJ2-6 15 NA TRBV2 TGTGCCAGCTGGGACGGAATCTCTGGGGCCAACGTCCTGACTTTC CASWDGISGANVLTF
NA TRBJ2-1 13 NA TRBV18 TGTGCCAGCTCACCTTTTAGGACGGACGAGGAGTTCTTC CASSPFRTDEEFF
NA TRBJ2-1 13 NA TRBV7-9 TGTGCCAGCAGCTTATTCACAGTGGATGAGCAGTTCTTC CASSLFTVDEQFF
NA TRBJ2-1 16 TRBD2 TRBV7-6 TGTGCCAGCAGCTCCCTAGCGGGAGTCTTTGGCGATGAGCAGTTCTTC CASSSLAGVFGDEQFF
NA TRBJ2-1 14 TRBD1 TRBV5-8 TGTGCCAGCAGCATCCGACAGGGCTACAATGAGCAGTTCTTC CASSIRQGYNEQFF
NA TRBJ2-7 15 TRBD1 TRBV13 TGTGCCAGCAGCTTTTCCGGGACAGGGTACCACGAGCAGTACTTC CASSFSGTGYHEQYF
NA TRBJ2-7 17 TRBD2 TRBV7-9 TGTGCCAGCAGCACGGGACTAGCGGGCGTAAGCTCCTACGAGCAGTACTTC CASSTGLAGVSSYEQYF
NA TRBJ1-2 14 NA TRBV14 TGTGCCAGCAGCCAGGCAGACAGCGTCTATGGCTACACCTTC CASSQADSVYGYTF
NA TRBJ2-2 16 TRBD1 TRBV11-2 TGTGCCAGCAGCTTAGAGGGGACAGGGTTCAAGGGGGAGCTGTTTTTT CASSLEGTGFKGELFF
NA TRBJ2-1 14 NA TRBV11-2 TGTGCCAGCAGCTTAACCATCTACGGGTATGAGCAGTTCTTC CASSLTIYGYEQFF